A selection of T cell receptor beta chains follows, all from one sample in a study of shared clonotypes between healthy human individuals. Sequenced by immunoSEQ multiplex PCR; TCRdb stores in-frame clones only, minus some. The sample includes some 1,100,000 clones, roughly 74% of them seen just once. The material sequenced was memory CD4+ T cells from PBMCs. These receptors were obtained from a man between 18 and 29 years old in good health. Some clones in this sample may be carry-over from other donors' samples. Both conserved end residues are part of each CDR3. The D gene is left open where the match is weak. Not all rows give a size; the values are once, few, many and, for expanded clones, a class.

v_gene	abundance	d_gene	j_gene	CDR3nt	CDR3aa
TRBV4-2	.	TRBD2	TRBJ2-1	TGTGCCAGCAGCCAATCGGGACTAGCAATATACAATGAGCAGTTCTTC	CASSQSGLAIYNEQFF
TRBV28	.	.	TRBJ2-7	TGTGCCAGCAGTCAAGCGGGTCTGCTGTCCTACGAGCAGTACTTC	CASSQAGLLSYEQYF
TRBV30	.	.	TRBJ1-4	TGTGCCTGGAGTGTACGGGGGATTGCAACTAATGAAAAACTGTTTTTT	CAWSVRGIATNEKLFF
TRBV5-1	.	.	TRBJ1-3	TGCGCCAGCAGCTTGGCCGGGACAAGGGGGGACACCATATATTTT	CASSLAGTRGDTIYF
TRBV29-1	.	.	TRBJ1-5	TGCAGCGTTGGTGGGACCGGGCAGCCCCAGCATTTT	CSVGGTGQPQHF
TRBV6-6	.	TRBD2	TRBJ2-5	TGTGCCAGCAGGCACCCGGGACTAGCACTTCAAGAGACCCAGTACTTC	CASRHPGLALQETQYF
TRBV18	many	.	TRBJ2-5	TGTGCCAGCTCACCGACAGGTCTAAGGGGGACCCAGTACTTC	CASSPTGLRGTQYF
TRBV30	.	.	TRBJ1-3	TGTGCCTCCCTACGGGGAAGCTCTGGAAACACCATATATTTT	CASLRGSSGNTIYF
TRBV10-3	.	TRBD2	TRBJ2-3	TGTGCCATCAAGGGAAGCGGGGGGAGCACAGATACGCAGTATTTT	CAIKGSGGSTDTQYF
TRBV18	.	.	TRBJ2-7	TGTGCCAGCTCACCTTCTCAGGGCACATCCTACGAGCAGTACTTC	CASSPSQGTSYEQYF
TRBV2	.	.	TRBJ1-5	TGTGCCTCATGCCCGGGCCTGGCCCAGCCCCAGCATTTT	CASCPGLAQPQHF
TRBV7-9	.	.	TRBJ1-4	TGTGCCAGCAGCTTCGGCGGCAGGGGAGGTGAAAAACTGTTTTTT	CASSFGGRGGEKLFF
TRBV19	.	.	TRBJ2-2	TGTGCCAGTAGTCGAGAGCTGGACTCGAGTGCCACCGGGGAGCTGTTTTTT	CASSRELDSSATGELFF
TRBV9	.	.	TRBJ2-1	TGTGCCAGCACCCTAAGTGGAGGTTACAATGAGCAGTTCTTC	CASTLSGGYNEQFF
TRBV6-5	.	TRBD2	TRBJ2-2	TGTGCCAGCAGTTATTCGGGGGGGAACACCGGGGAGCTGTTTTTT	CASSYSGGNTGELFF
TRBV2	.	.	TRBJ1-5	TGTGCCACCCGTAGGAATAGGGGCTCGGGCAATCAGCCCCAGCATTTT	CATRRNRGSGNQPQHF
TRBV12-5	.	.	TRBJ2-2	TGTGCTAGTGGGGTATATGAGGGGGGAGAGCTGTTTTTT	CASGVYEGGELFF
TRBV29-1	once	TRBD1	TRBJ2-7	TGCAGCGTCGGCCGGACAGGAGGCGAGCAGTACTTC	CSVGRTGGEQYF
TRBV11-1	few	.	TRBJ2-2	TGTGCCAGCAGCTTCTTGAACACCGGGGAGCTGTTTTTT	CASSFLNTGELFF
TRBV11-2	.	.	TRBJ2-6	TGTGCCAGCAGCGCCTCGGGACAATTCTACTCTGGGGCCAACGTCCTGACTTTC	CASSASGQFYSGANVLTF
TRBV10-3	.	.	TRBJ1-1	TGTGCCATCAGTGAGTCCATAAACACTGAAGCTTTCTTT	CAISESINTEAFF
TRBV19	.	.	TRBJ1-2	TGTGCCAGTAGTATTTTCGACGGAAACTATGGCTACACCTTC	CASSIFDGNYGYTF
TRBV9	.	.	TRBJ2-7	TGTGCCAGCAGCCCCAGGTCCAACTCCTACGAGCAGTACTTC	CASSPRSNSYEQYF
TRBV12-5	.	.	TRBJ2-3	TGTGCTAGTGGTTTGGACCGCACAGATACGCAGTATTTT	CASGLDRTDTQYF
TRBV5-4	.	TRBD2	TRBJ2-7	TGTGCCAGCAGCTTGGGGACTAGCCATTCCTACGAGCAGTACTTC	CASSLGTSHSYEQYF
TRBV7-2	.	TRBD2	TRBJ2-7	TGTGCCAGCAGCCGACGTCCGGGACTAGCGCCCTACGAGCAGTACTTC	CASSRRPGLAPYEQYF
TRBV9	.	.	TRBJ2-3	TGTGCCAGCAGCGTATATTGGGACGGCAGCACAGATACGCAGTATTTT	CASSVYWDGSTDTQYF
TRBV25-1	.	TRBD2	TRBJ2-1	TGTGCCAGCAGTGAATCTAGCGGGAGGGAACGGAATGAGCAGTTCTTC	CASSESSGRERNEQFF
TRBV27	few	TRBD1	TRBJ1-2	TGTGCCAGCAGCCCCATCGGACAGGGCGGTGGCTACACCTTC	CASSPIGQGGGYTF
TRBV27	.	.	TRBJ1-2	TGTGCCAGCAGCCGAGGACGGGGTTTGCACTATGGCTACACCTTC	CASSRGRGLHYGYTF
TRBV30	.	TRBD1	TRBJ1-4	TGTGCCTGGGGACAGGGATCAAAAAAACTGTTTTTT	CAWGQGSKKLFF
TRBV5-4	.	TRBD1	TRBJ1-2	TGTGCCAGCAGCCCCGGCGGACAACAGGGGAGATATGGCTACACCTTC	CASSPGGQQGRYGYTF
TRBV7-3	.	.	TRBJ2-3	TGTGCCAGCAGTCGGACGGGTTTGGATACGCAGTATTTT	CASSRTGLDTQYF
TRBV5-5	.	.	TRBJ2-7	TGTGCCAGCAGCTTGGCGGGTAGCGTCAGCTCCTACGAGCAGTACTTC	CASSLAGSVSSYEQYF
TRBV29-1	once	TRBD2	TRBJ2-6	TGCAGCGTGAGCGGGGGTTCTGGGGCCAACGTCCTGACTTTC	CSVSGGSGANVLTF
TRBV10-3	.	TRBD2	TRBJ2-7	TGTGCCATCAGCGACGCGGGGGGCGGTTCCTCCTCCTACGAGCAGTACTTC	CAISDAGGGSSSYEQYF
TRBV7-2	.	.	TRBJ2-1	TGTGCCAGCAGCCAAGACGGAGACAATGAGCAGTTCTTC	CASSQDGDNEQFF
TRBV18	many	TRBD1	TRBJ1-5	TGTGCCAGCTCACCACCGGGACAGGGAGGGAAGGTTCAGCCCCAGCATTTT	CASSPPGQGGKVQPQHF
TRBV6-5	.	.	TRBJ2-3	TGTGCCAGCAGTTCTTTAGATACGCAGTATTTT	CASSSLDTQYF
TRBV29-1	.	.	TRBJ1-2	TGCAGCGTGGGGGGGACGTATGGCTACACCTTC	CSVGGTYGYTF
TRBV27	.	TRBD1	TRBJ2-7	TGTGCCAGCAGCTCTACGAGGGGGCGACAGGGGGCCTACGAGCAGTACTTC	CASSSTRGRQGAYEQYF
TRBV28	.	.	TRBJ2-5	TGTGCCAGCAGTTCGACCGAATACAGGGCACCTCGAGAGACCCAGTACTTC	CASSSTEYRAPRETQYF
TRBV28	.	.	TRBJ1-1	TGTGCCAGCAAACAGTGGGGCGACTACACTGAAGCTTTCTTT	CASKQWGDYTEAFF
TRBV5-4	few	.	TRBJ2-7	TGTGCCAGCAGCTCCGGTCGCGATGCCTACGAGCAGTACTTC	CASSSGRDAYEQYF
TRBV7-2	.	.	TRBJ2-5	TGTGCCAGCAGCCCCCAGAGGGGGGCTGGGGAGACCCAGTACTTC	CASSPQRGAGETQYF
TRBV9	.	.	TRBJ2-5	TGTGCCAGCAGCCCGAGGGGGGGATACGCGACCCAGTACTTC	CASSPRGGYATQYF
TRBV6-6	.	.	TRBJ2-7	TGTGCCAGCAGTTACGGGCAGCAGGGGTCCGAGCAGTACTTC	CASSYGQQGSEQYF
TRBV5-1	.	.	TRBJ2-7	TGCGCCAGCAGCTTGGATCGTACCTACGAGCAGTACTTC	CASSLDRTYEQYF
TRBV5-1	few	TRBD1	TRBJ2-3	TGCGCCAGCAGCTTGGGACAGGGGGCCTCAGATACGCAGTATTTT	CASSLGQGASDTQYF